Below, 10 T cell receptor beta chains from the same sample are listed, as sequenced in a study of regulatory T cells in long-lasting Graves disease. Arm-PCR of CDR3 regions with iRepertoire HTBI primers generated TCR beta libraries. In TCRdb, the multiplex PCR reads were re-called with MiXCR into one record per CDR3 protein. The table includes 400,000 to 650,000 distinct CDR3 sequences, 15% to 20% detected once. Time point described: newly diagnosed GD, antithyroid drugs for less than 3 months. PBMC RNA was the source of the TCR library. These data were also reused for a study on T cells in Graves' hyperthyroidism and ophthalmopathy.

The sequenced sample was peripheral blood mononuclear cells (PBMCs), obtained at new diagnosis, from a patient treated with antithyroid drugs. These receptors originate from a woman aged 35-65 years with Graves disease.

This clonotype was picked up a small number of times. Here the CDR3 reads CASRPSRQGNEQFF. The DNA for the CDR3 is TGTGCCAGTAGGCCCTCGCGACAGGGTAATGAGCAGTTCTTC. The chain carries TRBV19 and TRBJ2-1, with 7 bases matching TRBD1. V gave up 6 bases and J gave up 7 bases; unmatched junction bases: 9. This CDR3 contains 14 residues. CDR1 is LNHDA and CDR2 is SQIVND in the germline V gene (reference sequence).

The CDR3 DNA follows: TGCGCCAGCAGCTTGAATCACGGGGCCACCTACGAGCAGTACTTC. Translated, it gives CASSLNHGATYEQYF. J is TRBJ2-7 and V is TRBV5-1, with D tentatively TRBD1 or TRBD2 (5 bases each). The V end was cut by 1 base, the J end by 2 bases, with 13 bases between. Germline loops: CDR1 SGHRS, CDR2 YFSETQ. CDR3 length: 15 amino acids.

This clonotype has at least ten counts. The rearrangement uses TRBV2 and TRBJ1-4, with D tentatively TRBD1 (5 bases). The germline CDR1 and CDR2 sequences are SNHLY and FYNNEI. CDR3 length: 15 residues. Trimming stripped 7 bases from V and 4 bases from J, with 16 bases between. CDR3 sequence reads: CASIDHWGNNEKLFF. The CDR3 DNA reads as TGTGCCAGCATCGACCATTGGGGGAATAATGAAAAACTGTTTTTT.

This clonotype showed up many times. The rearrangement joins TRBV20-1 to TRBJ1-2, with D possibly matching TRBD1 (6 bases). Trimming took off 1 base at V and 6 bases at J, with 15 bases between the two ends. The CDR3 sequence is 14 residues long. Germline V lookup: CDR1 DFQATT, CDR2 SNEGSKA (reference sequence). CDR3 in DNA: TGCAGTGCTAGAGTCAGGGGAACTTTCGATGGCTACACCTTC. As protein: CSARVRGTFDGYTF.

This clonotype was seen many times. This chain links TRBV3-1 with TRBJ2-3; the D gene could be TRBD1 or TRBD2 (5 bases each). The CDR3 runs 15 residues. V was cut by 4 bases and J by 2 bases, with 13 bases left in between. Germline CDR1 and CDR2: LGHDT and YNNKEL (reference sequence). The CDR3 sequence: CASSPGRPTTDTQYF. The CDR3 region has the DNA TGTGCCAGCAGCCCGGGACGCCCGACCACAGATACGCAGTATTTT.

This clonotype showed up just a few times. The gene calls are TRBV12-3 or TRBV12-4 and TRBJ2-1; D possibly corresponds to TRBD2 (5 bases). Trimming pared 6 bases from V and 7 bases from J, leaving 19 bases between. The CDR3 contains 15 residues. Here the CDR3 DNA reads TGTGCCAGCAGCCTAACCCTAGCTAGAGGGAATGAGCAGTTCTTC. Its translation: CASSLTLARGNEQFF.

There are a few counts of this clonotype. The V call is TRBV29-1, the J call TRBJ2-5; a weak D match, TRBD2 (7 bases). V was trimmed by 6 bases and J by 2 bases, leaving 16 bases between them. The CDR3 spans 14 residues. In germline, CDR1 is SQVTM, CDR2 ANQGSEA. CDR3 region: CSVGGGLSQETQYF. The CDR3 DNA follows: TGCAGCGTGGGGGGGGGGCTCTCGCAAGAGACCCAGTACTTC.

This clonotype has at least ten counts. V gene TRBV2 combines with J gene TRBJ2-4; perhaps TRBD1 as D (6 bases). This CDR3 contains 14 residues. Germline V lookup: CDR1 SNHLY, CDR2 FYNNEI. Trimming removed 1 base from V and 6 bases from J, with 10 bases in between. In nucleotides, the CDR3 is TGTGCCAGCAGTGAAGGACAGGCGGGAAACATTCAGTACTTC. Translation gives CASSEGQAGNIQYF.

The V and J genes are TRBV2 and TRBJ2-7; 9 nucleotides align to TRBD1. Germline V gene sequence: CDR1 SNHLY, CDR2 FYNNEI. This CDR3 is 15 amino acids long. J was trimmed by 4 bases and V by 6 bases; bases with no gene match: 10. The CDR3 DNA is TGTGCCAGCAGCTACCGCCCGGGACAGGGATACGAGCAGTACTTC. Protein sequence: CASSYRPGQGYEQYF.

This clonotype appeared many times. The V and J genes are TRBV12-3 or TRBV12-4 and TRBJ2-7; TRBD1 aligns across 9 bases. Unmatched junction bases numbered 10, after V lost 6 bases and J lost 7 bases. The CDR3 sequence is 14 residues long. The CDR3 spells CASSPPGQGIEQYF. The CDR3 bases are TGTGCCAGCAGCCCTCCGGGACAGGGTATAGAGCAGTACTTC.